The following is a T cell receptor beta chain sequence with its context. The antigen this receptor binds is unknown. No much larger clonotype is one base removed from it; base qualities were not supplied. This specimen belongs to a study of shared clonotypes between healthy human individuals (dated by TCRdb to the early 2020s). Regarding the study in general: The cohort comprised a couple of women and three men aged 18 to 49 years. For each donor, three plates each were used for CD4 naive and CD4 memory, two plates were used for CD8 naive, and one plate was used for CD8 memory. Each donor's leukapheresis produced roughly between roughly 0.85 and 10 billion PBMCs. To increase sequencing depth and limit assay-specific biases, TCR repertoire library preparation and sequencing were carried out by different laboratories using diverse techniques. To estimate repertoire size and how much clonotypes are shared between individuals, the study performed deep sequencing of blood TCR repertoires from five healthy adults. Overall study outcomes, separate from this receptor: Sampling was limited to blood, and TCR repertoires in tissue likely differ from TCR repertoires in blood. The small number of donors limited the genetic and exposure-history diversity represented. Pairwise subsampling led to the expectation that sequencing depth would affect the degree of clonotype sharing among donors. Larger estimated clonotype richness was generally found for naive subsets than for memory subsets. Incomplete sequencing was indicated by rarefaction of sorted-subset datasets, despite the large sequencing depth. Compared with non-shared clonotypes, the clonotypes found in all four sorted-subset donors had higher generation probabilities. Sharing across several donors was observed for around 5% of naive CD4, 3% to 3.5% of naive CD8, 2% to 2.5% of memory CD4, and around 0.42% of memory CD8 clonotypes.

TCR CDR3 regions were amplified from genomic DNA by multiplex PCR using the deep immunoSEQ assay. For each cell subset, the extracted genomic DNA was distributed evenly across all wells of several immunoSEQ 96-well plates, and each plate served as one replicate. For sorted subsets, each replicate PCR was loaded with about 200 ng genomic DNA, equivalent to some 31,000 T cell genomes. Purified libraries were quantified with a Qubit 3.0 fluorometer, sized on a Bioanalyzer 2100, and re-quantified with the KAPA Library Quantification kit. Every immunoSEQ 96-well plate was sequenced on a separate single-read 150-cycle Illumina NextSeq 550 flow cell. For the original study's pipeline: Because the immunoSEQ output held only junctional sequences and lacked quality scores, the filtering could not match the filtering applied to full-length reads. To assign V/J genes and CDR3, sequences were annotated using PyIR, a Python wrapper for IgBLAST v1.9, with IMGT germline references. Reads were removed for weak V/J assignments (E-value above 1e-6), missing CDR3, stop codons, out-of-frame junctions, or ambiguous translated residues. V3J clonotypes were defined as sequences sharing the same inferred V gene, J gene, and CDR3 amino acid sequence. To compute the percentage overlap between repertoires, the number of shared unique clonotypes was divided by the size of the smaller repertoire. Three approaches were used to assess repertoire richness: RTK rarefaction, the Chao1 estimator, and Recon v2.1 estimates of unobserved clonotypes. Generation probabilities were computed with OLGA for all TCRbeta clonotypes obtained by the gDNA method from four donors. TCRdb retrieved this table from immuneACCESS and kept in-frame rearrangements only. Not all clones are present; in checked studies, unresolved V genes account for under half, and no reason is known for the remainder. V and J calls and clone size come straight from that table; D and trimming were deduced from the DNA. This sample holds more than 550,000 clones; 72% were observed only once. The ten largest account for approximately 1.7% of the sample.

Donors were healthy HIV-negative adults with no recently reported acute infections or vaccinations. Only Caucasian adults living in Nashville, Tennessee, USA were represented among the donors. CD4+ T cells were enriched by magnetic negative selection, after which naive cells were positively selected on CD45RA and the negative fraction was taken as the memory subset. Blood was collected by leukapheresis, and PBMCs were isolated by Ficoll-Histopaque density gradient centrifugation and then cryopreserved in liquid nitrogen vapor phase. Analytical flow cytometry was used to check the purity and quantity of each magnetically sorted T cell population. From each sorted fraction, genomic DNA was isolated and quantified by UV absorbance on a Nanodrop 2000c. Measured from the cysteine to the phenylalanine, the CDR3 is 14 residues long. Just the 42-base CDR3 DNA is kept, in frame starting at base 1. The germline V and J ends show losses of 4 bases and 6 bases respectively, and no gene match explains 5 bases of the junction. CDR1 and CDR2 (SNHLY, FYNNEI) derive from the germline V gene.

The receptor was isolated from a young woman in good health. The sequencing input was memory CD4+ T cells sorted from blood. Read against the paper, the sample's cell subset or site label means: CD45RA-negative fraction. The sequence links TRBV2 to TRBJ2-2; TRBD1 fits 7 bases in the junction. This receptor carries the CDR3 CASSARQGAGELFF. The DNA sequence is TGTGCCAGCAGTGCAAGACAGGGCGCCGGGGAGCTGTTTTTT.